These T cell receptor beta chains were read from a single sample in a study of CD8+ T cells in alopecia areata. This table comes from immunoSEQ multiplex PCR, and its TCRdb copy is limited to in-frame clones, with some not included. The sample consists of about 34,000 clones, around 80% of them appearing once. Sample: NKG2D-low CD8+ T cells sorted from blood. These receptors all come from a human donor with alopecia areata. Each CDR3 is given with its conserved first and last residue. The D gene is left open where the match is weak. Size is omitted from some rows. Given values are once, few, many or a class for expanded clones.

V gene,J gene,D gene,clone size,CDR3 protein,CDR3 DNA
TRBV4-1,TRBJ2-7,.,.,CASSPQPGTTYEQYF,TGCGCCAGCAGCCCCCAACCCGGGACAACCTACGAGCAGTACTTC
TRBV6-8,TRBJ1-1,TRBD1,.,CASSTPRRDSKQNTEAFF,TGTGCCAGCAGTACCCCACGGAGGGACAGTAAACAGAACACTGAAGCTTTCTTT
TRBV30,TRBJ2-3,TRBD2,.,CAWSAGASGSTDTQYF,TGTGCCTGGAGTGCCGGGGCTAGCGGTTCCACAGATACGCAGTATTTT
TRBV4-3,TRBJ2-3,TRBD1,once,CASSQEGPGQLHTQYF,TGCGCCAGCAGCCAAGAAGGTCCGGGACAGTTACATACGCAGTATTTT
TRBV10-3,TRBJ2-5,.,few,CATWDARETQYF,TGTGCCACTTGGGACGCGAGGGAGACCCAGTACTTC
TRBV15,TRBJ2-2,TRBD1,.,CATSIRTGDGELFF,TGTGCCACCAGCATAAGGACAGGGGATGGGGAGCTGTTTTTT
TRBV4-3,TRBJ2-7,TRBD1,.,CASSHPSDSGGYEQYF,TGCGCCAGCAGCCATCCAAGCGACTCAGGGGGCTACGAGCAGTACTTC
TRBV4-2,TRBJ2-7,TRBD2,.,CASSQESTSGGAYEQYF,TGTGCCAGCAGCCAAGAAAGCACTAGCGGGGGGGCATACGAGCAGTACTTC
TRBV29-1,TRBJ2-3,TRBD2,once,CSVDYGLAGGDTQYF,TGCAGCGTTGATTACGGCCTAGCGGGGGGAGATACGCAGTATTTT
TRBV5-6,TRBJ2-2,.,.,CASSFAQNTGELFF,TGTGCCAGCAGCTTCGCACAGAACACCGGGGAGCTGTTTTTT
TRBV18,TRBJ2-2,.,few,CASSPRRRDTDGELFF,TGTGCCAGCTCACCTAGAAGAAGGGACACTGACGGGGAGCTGTTTTTT
TRBV7-9,TRBJ1-2,.,.,CASSLEGLGYTF,TGTGCCAGCAGCTTAGAAGGACTTGGCTACACCTTC
TRBV29-1,TRBJ2-1,TRBD2,.,CSVDGLAGVSYNEQFF,TGCAGCGTTGACGGACTAGCGGGAGTGTCCTACAATGAGCAGTTCTTC
TRBV7-2,TRBJ2-7,.,.,CASSPSPAYEQYF,TGTGCCAGCAGCCCCTCCCCGGCCTACGAGCAGTACTTC
TRBV18,TRBJ2-3,TRBD2,few,CASSPRWLAGTEDTQYF,TGTGCCAGCTCACCACGTTGGCTAGCGGGAACCGAAGATACGCAGTATTTT
TRBV5-6,TRBJ1-1,.,.,CASSLAPGNTEAFF,TGTGCCAGCAGCTTGGCCCCAGGGAACACTGAAGCTTTCTTT
TRBV29-1,TRBJ2-7,TRBD1,.,CSVEHAGTGTYEQYF,TGCAGCGTTGAGCACGCCGGGACAGGGACCTACGAGCAGTACTTC
TRBV19,TRBJ2-3,.,few,CASSIARVGRDTQYF,TGTGCCAGTAGTATAGCCAGGGTAGGGCGGGATACGCAGTATTTT
TRBV7-8,TRBJ2-7,.,few,CASSPGIPTEQYF,TGTGCCAGCAGCCCCGGGATCCCTACCGAGCAGTACTTC
TRBV29-1,TRBJ2-7,.,.,CSVVFLNRPYEQYF,TGCAGCGTTGTTTTTCTTAACAGGCCCTACGAGCAGTACTTC
TRBV28,TRBJ2-4,.,once,CASRGLEIQYF,TGTGCCAGCAGGGGCCTGGAGATTCAGTACTTC
TRBV4-2,TRBJ2-7,TRBD1,.,CASSQDGQEIYEQYF,TGTGCCAGCAGCCAAGATGGACAGGAGATCTACGAGCAGTACTTC
TRBV29-1,TRBJ1-3,TRBD1,.,CSFKRTGGNTIYF,TGCAGCTTTAAAAGGACAGGCGGAAACACCATATATTTT
TRBV29-1,TRBJ2-7,.,.,CSGLQGEQYF,TGCAGCGGTCTACAGGGCGAGCAGTACTTC
TRBV28,TRBJ1-1,.,.,CASSGDIQNTEAFF,TGTGCCAGCAGTGGGGACATACAGAACACTGAAGCTTTCTTT
TRBV4-3,TRBJ2-7,.,.,CASSQDSPGGVREQYF,TGCGCCAGCAGCCAAGATTCCCCCGGTGGAGTGCGCGAGCAGTACTTC
TRBV19,TRBJ2-2,TRBD1,few,CASSTTGAGELFF,TGTGCCAGTAGTACAACAGGGGCCGGGGAGCTGTTTTTT
TRBV7-8,TRBJ2-7,.,.,CASSLVYNSYEQYF,TGTGCCAGCAGCTTAGTATACAATTCCTACGAGCAGTACTTC
TRBV4-1,TRBJ2-1,.,.,CASSHLSGTAYNEQFF,TGCGCCAGCAGCCACCTTAGCGGGACAGCCTACAATGAGCAGTTCTTC
TRBV29-1,TRBJ2-3,TRBD1,.,CSVEARQGSTDTQYF,TGCAGCGTTGAAGCCCGACAGGGTTCCACAGATACGCAGTATTTT
TRBV27,TRBJ2-7,TRBD1,.,CASSLSSARGSYEQYF,TGTGCCAGCAGTTTATCTTCCGCCAGGGGGTCCTACGAGCAGTACTTC
TRBV2,TRBJ2-5,TRBD1,.,CASSQGVGETQYF,TGTGCCAGCAGTCAGGGGGTCGGGGAGACCCAGTACTTC
TRBV7-9,TRBJ2-5,.,.,CASSSGETQYF,TGTGCCAGCAGCTCGGGGGAGACCCAGTACTTC
TRBV21-1,TRBJ1-5,.,.,CASSKGVGLHNQPQHF,TGTGCCAGCAGCAAAGGCGTCGGGCTCCACAATCAGCCCCAGCATTTT
TRBV7-2,TRBJ2-4,.,.,CASSPDTGWDIQYF,TGTGCCAGCAGCCCAGATACAGGTTGGGACATTCAGTACTTC
TRBV4-1,TRBJ1-1,.,.,CASSQTQAVNTEAFF,TGCGCCAGCAGCCAGACACAGGCCGTAAACACTGAAGCTTTCTTT
TRBV29-1,TRBJ2-3,.,.,CSLIGTGRADTQYF,TGCAGCCTCATAGGCACAGGTCGGGCAGATACGCAGTATTTT
TRBV29-1,TRBJ2-2,.,.,CSVPVAGELFF,TGCAGCGTTCCAGTAGCCGGGGAGCTGTTTTTT
TRBV29-1,TRBJ2-6,TRBD1,once,CSVELPPTGLVHSGANVLTF,TGCAGCGTTGAACTGCCTCCGACAGGGCTAGTGCACTCTGGGGCCAACGTCCTGACTTTC
TRBV25-1,TRBJ2-2,.,.,CASSESGDTGELFF,TGTGCCAGCAGTGAATCGGGGGACACCGGGGAGCTGTTTTTT
TRBV7-6,TRBJ2-2,.,.,CASSLTSRPVVGTGELFF,TGTGCCAGCAGCCTGACATCACGTCCCGTGGTAGGGACCGGGGAGCTGTTTTTT
TRBV28,TRBJ2-7,.,few,CASSLQMFREQYF,TGTGCCAGCAGCCTACAGATGTTTCGTGAGCAGTACTTC
TRBV7-2,TRBJ2-7,TRBD2,once,CASSLASGSYEQYF,TGTGCCAGCAGCTTAGCTAGCGGGAGCTACGAGCAGTACTTC
TRBV7-9,TRBJ2-2,TRBD2,.,CASSLVPGLVNTGELFF,TGTGCCAGCAGCTTAGTTCCGGGACTAGTCAACACCGGGGAGCTGTTTTTT
TRBV29-1,TRBJ2-7,.,.,CSALAGGAYEQYF,TGCAGCGCCCTGGCCGGGGGCGCCTACGAGCAGTACTTC
TRBV4-3,TRBJ2-7,TRBD1,once,CASSPGQVTRYEQYF,TGCGCCAGCAGCCCGGGACAGGTGACACGCTACGAGCAGTACTTC
TRBV27,TRBJ2-7,TRBD2,.,CASSFFREGAEQYF,TGTGCCAGCAGTTTTTTTCGGGAGGGCGCCGAGCAGTACTTC
TRBV2,TRBJ2-6,.,.,CASSASGDSGANVLTF,TGTGCCAGCAGCGCGTCAGGGGACTCTGGGGCCAACGTCCTGACTTTC
TRBV7-6,TRBJ1-5,.,.,CASSLGSANQPQHF,TGTGCCAGCAGCTTAGGGTCAGCTAATCAGCCCCAGCATTTT
TRBV6-5,TRBJ2-2,TRBD1,.,CASSSGTGDTGELFF,TGTGCCAGCAGTTCTGGGACAGGGGACACCGGGGAGCTGTTTTTT
TRBV7-2,TRBJ2-3,TRBD2,.,CASSSYKTDSGYSTDTQYF,TGTGCCAGCAGCTCCTATAAAACCGATAGCGGGTATAGCACAGATACGCAGTATTTT
TRBV28,TRBJ1-1,.,.,CASSLLSMNTEAFF,TGTGCCAGCAGTTTATTGAGCATGAACACTGAAGCTTTCTTT
TRBV5-1,TRBJ2-3,TRBD1,.,CASSLTGGRDTQYF,TGCGCCAGCAGCCTGACAGGGGGTAGAGATACGCAGTATTTT
TRBV4-1,TRBJ2-6,.,.,CASSLTRANVLTF,TGCGCCAGCAGCCTGACACGGGCCAACGTCCTGACTTTC
TRBV6-4,TRBJ2-3,TRBD2,.,CASSDSTSGGPDTQYF,TGTGCCAGCAGTGACTCAACTAGCGGGGGGCCAGATACGCAGTATTTT
TRBV27,TRBJ2-7,TRBD2,.,CASSHTSEGPYEQYF,TGTGCCAGCAGTCACACTAGCGAAGGGCCCTACGAGCAGTACTTC
TRBV11-2,TRBJ2-4,.,.,CASSLDPGEAAIQYF,TGTGCCAGCAGCTTAGATCCGGGAGAGGCCGCCATTCAGTACTTC